This note documents a single T cell receptor (beta chain) sequence. Germline CDR1 reads SGHTA; CDR2 reads FQGTGA. Trimming cost V 5 bases and J 2 bases, with 19 bases left between them. The CDR3 has 17 amino acids. This specimen comes from a study of shared clonotypes between healthy human individuals. Profiling relied on immunoSEQ multiplex PCR, and the TCRdb table lists in-frame clones only, not all of them. The sample holds about 480,000 clones; about three quarters are singletons and the top ten take around 13%. Donors, without exception, were Caucasian adults residing in Nashville, Tennessee. The chain employs TRBV7-3 and TRBJ2-1; no reliable D call. Input material: PBMCs. The sequence derives from a woman aged 35 to 49 in good health. Some clones in this sample may be carry-over from other donors' samples. This CDR3 is CASSPREASNPYNEQFF. CDR3 DNA sequence: TGTGCCAGCAGCCCTCGTGAGGCTTCTAATCCCTACAATGAGCAGTTCTTC.